The 27 T cell receptor beta chains below were found in one sample sequenced in a study of cytomegalovirus exposure and HLA in healthy donors. A multiplex PCR was run with 60 Vbeta primers and 13 Jbeta primers. Sequencing used immunoSEQ multiplex PCR; TCRdb keeps in-frame clones, though not all of them. Among approximately 200,000 clones listed, roughly 84% were seen once. The sequenced sample was PBMCs. The source is a boy aged 5-17 years in good health and CMV-seronegative.

In DNA, the CDR3 is TGTGCCAGCAGCTTAGCTCCAATCAGGGCGGCTGAAGCTTTCTTT. This sequence encodes CASSLAPIRAAEAFF. V is TRBV7-9 and J is TRBJ1-1, with a possible D match to TRBD1 (5 bases). The V gene's germline CDR1 is SEHNR and CDR2 FQNEAQ (reference sequence). V shed 0 bases and J shed 6 bases, with 14 bases lying between them. The CDR3 is 15 residues long.

The V and J genes are TRBV7-2 and TRBJ1-1; D is unresolved. Between the trimmed V and J ends, which lost 7 bases and 0 bases, there was a span of 12 bases. Germline CDR1 and CDR2: SGHTA and FQGNSA. CDR3 length: 14 residues. This CDR3 reads CASTPPGLNTEAFF. CDR3 nucleotides: TGTGCCAGCACTCCCCCGGGATTGAACACTGAAGCTTTCTTT.

The gene calls are TRBV30 and TRBJ2-7; possibly TRBD1 for D (6 bases). V gave up 3 bases and J gave up 3 bases, with 18 bases separating them. CDR1 is GTSNPN, CDR2 SVGIG, per germline (reference sequence). The CDR3 has 15 amino acids. The CDR3 DNA reads TGTGCCTGGAGCCTCAGTGGGGGCGCTTTCTACGAGCAGTACTTC. It codes for CAWSLSGGAFYEQYF.

The chain has TRBV7-3 and TRBJ2-5; 7 bases line up with TRBD1. The CDR3 has 14 amino acids. The V and J ends lost 5 bases and 4 bases, in that order; junction bases with no gene match: 7. The germline gives CDR1 SGHTA, CDR2 FQGTGA. The CDR3 spells CASSPTGERETQYF. The CDR3 DNA follows: TGTGCCAGCAGCCCTACAGGGGAGCGAGAGACCCAGTACTTC.

The V and J genes are TRBV6-1 and TRBJ1-4, with D possibly TRBD1 on 6 matching bases. Trimming stripped 5 bases from V and 1 base from J, with 8 bases between. The CDR3 totals 14 residues. Germline V gives CDR1 MNHNS, CDR2 SASEGT. CDR3 in amino acids: CASSPTGTNEKLFF. DNA of the CDR3: TGTGCCAGCAGTCCGACAGGAACTAATGAAAAACTGTTTTTT.

The chain couples TRBV5-5 to TRBJ2-4; 7 bases are a match to TRBD1. CDR3 length: 15 residues. Per germline, CDR1 SGHKS and CDR2 YYEKEE (reference sequence). V trimming: 3 bases; J trimming: 6 bases; junction bases outside the gene matches: 9. CDR3 in amino acids: CASSSPGQPLNIQYF. CDR3 DNA: TGTGCCAGCAGCTCGCCGGGACAGCCCCTAAACATTCAGTACTTC.

This chain uses TRBV2 with TRBJ2-1, with TRBD1 matching over 9 bases. The CDR3 sequence is 13 residues long. Losses at the gene ends were 8 bases for V and 7 bases for J; bases not matched to a gene: 6. Looked up from germline, CDR1 is SNHLY and CDR2 is FYNNEI. Here the CDR3 reads CASGGTGFNEQFF. The CDR3 nucleotides are TGTGCCAGCGGAGGGACAGGGTTTAATGAGCAGTTCTTC.

The V and J genes are TRBV19 and TRBJ2-7; 9 bases are shared with TRBD1. There are 15 residues in the CDR3. J gave up 2 bases and V 4 bases, and 6 bases lay outside the gene matches. Germline CDR1 and CDR2: LNHDA and SQIVND (reference sequence). DNA for the CDR3: TGTGCCAGTAGTACAGGACAGGGGATAACCTACGAGCAGTACTTC. This codes for CASSTGQGITYEQYF.

The rearrangement joins TRBV27 to TRBJ2-7; TRBD2 aligns across 8 bases. V lost 6 bases and J lost 2; bases outside the gene matches: 6. This CDR3 has 14 residues. CDR1 and CDR2 from the germline V gene are MNHEY and SMNVEV (reference sequence). CDR3 coding DNA: TGTGCCAGCAGATCGGGAGGGAGCGCCTACGAGCAGTACTTC. Translated, it gives CASRSGGSAYEQYF.

This chain uses TRBV4-3 with TRBJ2-7, with 9 bases matching TRBD1. The V gene end was trimmed by 3 bases and the J gene end by 6 bases; junction bases not matched to a gene: 6. The CDR3 contains 14 residues. Germline-derived CDR1 and CDR2 are LGHNA and YSLEER. The CDR3 DNA follows: TGCGCCAGCAGCCAGGACAGGGGCTTCGGCGAGCAGTACTTC. It is translated as CASSQDRGFGEQYF.

J is TRBJ2-3 and V is TRBV5-4, with 7 bases lining up with TRBD1. The length of the CDR3 is 16 residues. Germline lookup yields CDR1 SGHNT and CDR2 YYREEE (reference sequence). Unmatched junction bases numbered 10, after V lost 4 bases and J lost 2 bases. The CDR3 nucleotides are TGTGCCAGCAGCCTTACACCGGACAGGCCCACAGATACGCAGTATTTT. This encodes CASSLTPDRPTDTQYF.

The rearrangement joins TRBV6-1 to TRBJ1-4; D call uncertain. From germline, CDR1 is MNHNS and CDR2 SASEGT. The CDR3 loop spans 16 amino acids. V was shortened by 0 bases and J by 0 bases, with 8 bases between the two germline ends. DNA for the CDR3: TGTGCCAGCAGTGAAGCAGGACTAACAACTAATGAAAAACTGTTTTTT. It is translated as CASSEAGLTTNEKLFF.

This clone was recorded many times. The chain uses TRBV7-8 and TRBJ1-3, with D maybe TRBD1 (5 bases). The CDR3 loop spans 15 amino acids. Trimming left V 5 bases short and J 0 bases short, with 11 bases between. Germline V CDR1 and CDR2: SGHVS, FQNEAQ. Here the CDR3 reads CASSQPGGSGNTIYF. CDR3 bases: TGTGCCAGCAGCCAGCCGGGGGGCTCTGGAAACACCATATATTTT.

J is TRBJ2-1 and V is TRBV27, with 9 bases that match TRBD1. The germline V gene has CDR1 MNHEY and CDR2 SMNVEV (reference sequence). Trimming at V came to 2 bases and at J to 4 bases, leaving 6 bases not matched to a gene. The CDR3 consists of 16 residues. The CDR3 here is CASSLERQGGYNEQFF. CDR3 in DNA: TGTGCCAGCAGTTTAGAGAGACAGGGGGGGTACAATGAGCAGTTCTTC.

The chain has TRBV7-2 and TRBJ2-3; D call uncertain. CDR1 and CDR2 (germline): SGHTA, FQGNSA. This CDR3 is 14 amino acids long. With 5 bases removed from V and 4 bases from J, the gap between germline ends came to 13 bases. The CDR3 spells CASSAEITADTQYF. The CDR3 DNA reads as TGTGCCAGCAGCGCCGAGATTACAGCAGATACGCAGTATTTT.

This CDR3 is CASTSGLNTGELFF. CDR3 nucleotide sequence: TGTGCCAGCACAAGCGGACTTAACACCGGGGAGCTGTTTTTT. The rearrangement joins TRBV6-1 to TRBJ2-2, with a possible D match to TRBD2 (5 bases). This CDR3 region has 14 residues. Germline lookup yields CDR1 MNHNS and CDR2 SASEGT. Trimming removed 7 bases at V and 2 bases at J, with 11 bases between.

With regard to this clone: Compared with germline, one end of the junction differs, possibly owing to a read error. V is TRBV7-9 and J is TRBJ1-2, with D unresolved. In germline, CDR1 is SEHNR, CDR2 FQNEAQ (reference sequence). The CDR3 has 17 amino acids. CDR3 nucleotides: TGTTCCAGCAGCTTAAGACCGGGGAATTTGCCGAACTATGGCTACACCTTC. It codes for CSSSLRPGNLPNYGYTF.

This rearrangement joins TRBV2 to TRBJ2-3; 10 bases fit TRBD2. The CDR3 is made up of 18 amino acids. Unmatched junction bases numbered 18, after V lost 6 bases and J lost 6 bases. CDR1 and CDR2 from the germline V gene are SNHLY and FYNNEI. The chain's CDR3 is CASSAHAGAGGPGDTQYF. Written as DNA, the CDR3 is TGTGCCAGCAGCGCTCATGCCGGAGCGGGGGGGCCTGGGGATACGCAGTATTTT.

This chain links TRBV5-1 with TRBJ1-2, with unresolved D. The V and J ends lost 2 bases and 4 bases respectively, with 3 bases between them. CDR3 length: 11 amino acids. CDR1 is SGHRS and CDR2 is YFSETQ in the germline V gene. The CDR3 DNA sequence: TGCGCCAGCAGCTTCGGCTATGGCTACACCTTC. This sequence encodes CASSFGYGYTF.

V gene TRBV11-2 combines with J gene TRBJ2-1; 10 positions agree with TRBD2. The CDR3 contains 14 residues. Per germline, CDR1 SGHAT and CDR2 FQNNGV. V lost 2 bases to trimming and J lost 16 bases; unmatched junction nucleotides: 11. The CDR3 bases are TGTGCCAGCAGCTTACGGGCGGAAGCGGGGGGGACCTTCTTC. Its translation: CASSLRAEAGGTFF.

In its sample, this clone was seen a few times. J is TRBJ2-2 and V is TRBV7-3; TRBD1 is a possible D gene (7 bases). The germline CDR1 and CDR2 sequences are SGHTA and FQGTGA. This CDR3 is built from 14 residues. V was trimmed by 3 bases and J by 7 bases, leaving 12 bases between them. CDR3 residues: CASSFQGGGGELFF. In nucleotides, the CDR3 is TGTGCCAGCAGCTTCCAGGGGGGAGGCGGGGAGCTGTTTTTT.

This chain links TRBV5-5 with TRBJ2-5; D gene ambiguous. The CDR3 consists of 16 residues. Per the germline V gene, CDR1 is SGHKS and CDR2 is YYEKEE (reference sequence). V was clipped by 4 bases and J by 3 bases, with 19 bases between them. The CDR3 is CASSPLRVPVEETQYF. CDR3 nucleotide sequence: TGTGCCAGCAGCCCCCTCCGGGTCCCGGTAGAAGAGACCCAGTACTTC.

CDR3 region: CASGTGTDYGYTF. The CDR3 coding sequence is TGTGCCAGCGGAACCGGGACAGACTATGGCTACACCTTC. The chain joins TRBV7-2 to TRBJ1-2; 7 bases agree with TRBD1. The CDR3 runs to 13 residues. Germline CDR1 and CDR2: SGHTA and FQGNSA. The trim removed 8 bases at V and 3 bases at J, leaving 6 bases unmatched.

The chain uses TRBV19 and TRBJ1-5; D not certain. V lost 3 bases, J lost 1 base, and 7 bases lay in between. CDR3 length: 14 residues. CDR1 and CDR2 (germline): LNHDA, SQIVND (reference sequence). Here the CDR3 DNA reads TGTGCCAGTAGTATTTTCAGGAGCAATCAGCCCCAGCATTTT. Amino acid sequence: CASSIFRSNQPQHF.

This chain joins TRBV19 and TRBJ1-2, with D possibly matching TRBD1 (6 bases). Per the germline V gene, CDR1 is LNHDA and CDR2 is SQIVND (reference sequence). Trimming removed 2 bases at V and 0 bases at J, with 7 bases between. The CDR3 runs 14 residues. This CDR3 is CASSITGPNYGYTF. CDR3 bases: TGTGCCAGTAGTATAACAGGGCCTAACTATGGCTACACCTTC.

V is TRBV28 and J is TRBJ1-1; 7 bases match TRBD1. V trimming: 6 bases; J trimming: 5 bases; junction bases outside the gene matches: 0. Germline V CDR1 and CDR2: MDHEN, SYDVKM. This CDR3 is built from 11 residues. The DNA of the CDR3 is TGTGCCAGCAGACAGGGGACTGAAGCTTTCTTT. Translating gives CASRQGTEAFF.

V and J are TRBV19 and TRBJ2-6, with D possibly being TRBD1 (6 bases). CDR3 size: 20 residues. Trimming removed 5 bases at V and 0 bases at J, with 23 bases between. Germline V CDR1 and CDR2: LNHDA, SQIVND (reference sequence). The CDR3 sequence is CASSPILDRQTFSGANVLTF. The CDR3 DNA follows: TGTGCCAGTAGTCCTATATTAGACAGGCAGACCTTCTCTGGGGCCAACGTCCTGACTTTC.